Following are 24 T cell receptor beta chains from one sample sequenced in a study of patients and donors after allogeneic stem cell transplantation. TCRdb reprocessed the RT-PCR reads via MiXCR and lists one record per CDR3 protein. Of about 200,000 distinct CDR3 sequences in the sample, about 40% were seen once. The sequencing sample was made of blood, either unsorted or a sorted T cell fraction (not recorded which). These receptors were taken from a human donor who was either an allogeneic HSCT recipient or a stem cell or donor lymphocyte infusion donor (not recorded which). It is not recorded whose cells these are; they may come from a transplant donor.

The chain uses TRBV7-2 and TRBJ2-1, with D possibly being TRBD2 (5 bases). The CDR3 covers 14 residues. Deletions cut 3 bases from V and 9 bases from J, with 15 bases between. In germline, CDR1 is SGHTA, CDR2 FQGNSA. CDR3 nucleotide sequence: TGTGCCAGCAGCTTTCAATCGGCTGAGGGTGAGCAGTTCTTC. This gives the protein CASSFQSAEGEQFF.

The gene calls are TRBV27 and TRBJ1-5, with D perhaps TRBD1 (6 bases). CDR3 length: 14 amino acids. Germline values: CDR1 MNHEY, CDR2 SMNVEV (reference sequence). Deletions cut 4 bases from V and 6 bases from J, with 13 bases between. The CDR3 DNA follows: TGTGCCAGCAGTTGGGGGGGCGGGCTTCAGCCCCAGCATTTT. The encoded protein is CASSWGGGLQPQHF.

Only a few counts were recorded for this clonotype. V and J are TRBV6-2 or TRBV6-3 and TRBJ2-1, with D perhaps TRBD1 (5 bases). Germline values: CDR1 MNHEY, CDR2 SVGEGT. Trimming removed 7 bases from V and 2 bases from J, with 18 bases in between. The CDR3 is 16 residues long. CDR3 in amino acids: CASTLMGRAPYNEQFF. The CDR3, as DNA: TGTGCCAGCACTTTAATGGGCAGGGCCCCCTACAATGAGCAGTTCTTC.

This clonotype occurred a few times. This sequence joins TRBV30 and TRBJ1-1; no reliable D call. V was clipped by 2 bases and J by 11 bases, with 15 bases between them. This CDR3 region has 12 residues. Germline lookup yields CDR1 GTSNPN and CDR2 SVGIG (reference sequence). CDR3 sequence: CAWSSNTQGAFF. CDR3 nucleotides: TGTGCCTGGAGTTCGAACACCCAAGGGGCTTTCTTT. The full variable domain, with the rest looked up from reference TRBV30 and TRBJ1-1, is SQTIHQWPATLVQPVGSPLSLECTVEGTSNPNLYWYRQAAGRGLQLLFYSVGIGQISSEVPQNLSASRPQDRQFILSSKKLLLSDSGFYLCAWSSNTQGAFFGQGTRLTVV.

The chain combines TRBV5-1 with TRBJ1-1; TRBD1 matches at 7 bases. V lost 4 bases and J lost 3; bases outside the gene matches: 9. The CDR3 sequence is 15 residues long. Germline V lookup: CDR1 SGHRS, CDR2 YFSETQ. The CDR3 here is CASSPQHGTDTEAFF. The CDR3 nucleotides read TGCGCCAGCAGCCCACAACATGGGACAGACACTGAAGCTTTCTTT.

The chain combines TRBV6-6 with TRBJ2-7; possible D gene TRBD1, 6 bases. Germline V gene sequence: CDR1 MNHNY, CDR2 SVGAGI (reference sequence). The V and J ends lost 7 bases and 3 bases respectively, with 16 bases between them. The CDR3 runs 14 residues. CDR3 coding DNA: TGTGCCAGCACCCCAGGGGCACCTCACTACGAGCAGTACTTC. It is translated as CASTPGAPHYEQYF.

This clonotype occurred a few times. This sequence joins TRBV29-1 and TRBJ1-4, with D uncertain. Germline V CDR1 and CDR2: SQVTM, ANQGSEA. This CDR3 is built from 12 residues. V was shortened by 2 bases and J by 13 bases, with 14 bases between the two germline ends. The CDR3 sequence: CSVEQEGYGLFF. The CDR3 DNA reads TGCAGCGTTGAACAGGAAGGGTATGGACTGTTTTTT.

The rearrangement links TRBV20-1 to TRBJ2-1; possibly TRBD2 for D (6 bases). V was trimmed by 3 bases and J by 2 bases, leaving 20 bases between them. CDR1 and CDR2 from the germline V gene are DFQATT and SNEGSKA (reference sequence). The CDR3 has 17 residues. The CDR3 nucleotides are TGCAGTGCTAGTTCTCGAGAGCTAGCGACCGCCTACAATGAGCAGTTCTTC. Translation: CSASSRELATAYNEQFF.

J is TRBJ2-1 and V is TRBV24-1; D not resolved. The CDR3 has 12 residues. Trimming took 10 bases from V and 5 from J, leaving 11 bases between them. Germline lookup yields CDR1 KGHDR and CDR2 SFDVKD. The DNA of the CDR3 is TGTGCCACAGCCCGCAGGCACAATGAGCAGTTCTTC. It yields the protein CATARRHNEQFF.

This chain links TRBV9 with TRBJ1-2; D is ambiguous. Between the trimmed V and J ends, which lost 3 bases and 3 bases, there was a span of 6 bases. This CDR3 is built from 12 residues. Looked up from germline, CDR1 is SGDLS and CDR2 is YYNGEE. The CDR3 is CASSGIDYGYTF. CDR3 sequence (DNA): TGTGCCAGCAGCGGCATCGACTATGGCTACACCTTC.

The chain carries TRBV7-2 and TRBJ1-4; D unclear. The CDR3 spans 17 residues. Per the germline V gene, CDR1 is SGHTA and CDR2 is FQGNSA. Trimming took 5 bases from V and 2 from J, leaving 18 bases between them. The CDR3 spells CASSLRTVHHTNEKLFF. CDR3 bases: TGTGCCAGCAGCCTCAGGACGGTCCATCATACTAATGAAAAACTGTTTTTT.

The CDR3 sequence is CASSVDGSVNTEAFF. CDR3 nucleotide sequence: TGTGCCAGCAGCGTAGACGGGTCGGTGAACACTGAAGCTTTCTTT. This chain links TRBV9 with TRBJ1-1; D unclear. CDR1 is SGDLS, CDR2 YYNGEE, per germline. This CDR3 has 15 residues. Trimming removed 0 bases at V and 0 bases at J, with 9 bases between.

The chain is built from TRBV4-3 and TRBJ1-1; D uncertain. The CDR3 extends over 14 amino acids. The germline V gene encodes CDR1 LGHNA and CDR2 YSLEER. Trimming stripped 1 base from V and 3 bases from J, with 9 bases between. The CDR3 here is CASSQGFGYTEAFF. The CDR3 DNA reads TGCGCCAGCAGCCAAGGATTTGGTTACACTGAAGCTTTCTTT.

The V and J genes are TRBV29-1 and TRBJ1-1; no clear D gene. The CDR3 is 13 amino acids. The V gene's germline CDR1 is SQVTM and CDR2 ANQGSEA. V lost 5 bases to trimming and J lost 0 bases, with 10 bases between them. The DNA of the CDR3 is TGCAGCGTTATTTCCGGACTGAACACTGAAGCTTTCTTT. It specifies CSVISGLNTEAFF.

The chain combines TRBV27 with TRBJ1-6; tentative D call: TRBD1 (5 bases). Between the trimmed V and J ends, which lost 3 bases and 13 bases, there was a span of 16 bases. Germline V gene data show CDR1 as MNHEY and CDR2 as SMNVEV (reference sequence). This CDR3 contains 14 residues. In DNA form, the CDR3 reads TGTGCCAGCAGTTTGGCACCGGACACCCCTCCCCTCCACTTT. Translated, it gives CASSLAPDTPPLHF.

This chain links TRBV5-6 with TRBJ2-2, with 8 positions matching TRBD2. Germline values: CDR1 SGHDT, CDR2 YYEEEE. The CDR3 is made up of 16 amino acids. With 4 bases clipped from V and 3 bases from J, the junction kept 8 bases outside the gene matches. The CDR3 region has the DNA TGTGCCAGCAGCCGCCCGACTAGCGCGGACACCGGGGAGCTGTTTTTT. Amino acid sequence: CASSRPTSADTGELFF.

This clonotype was recorded a few times. The chain couples TRBV6-5 to TRBJ2-1; the D call may be TRBD1 or TRBD2 (5 bases each). With 7 bases removed from V and 6 bases from J, the gap between germline ends came to 7 bases. The CDR3 length is 11 residues. The germline gives CDR1 MNHEY, CDR2 SVGAGI. CDR3 nucleotides: TGTGCCAGCACGAGGGGCAATGAGCAGTTCTTC. Translation: CASTRGNEQFF.

The chain couples TRBV29-1 to TRBJ2-7, with D perhaps TRBD1 or TRBD2 (5 bases each). With 7 bases removed from V and 7 bases from J, the gap between germline ends came to 5 bases. From germline, CDR1 is SQVTM and CDR2 ANQGSEA. The CDR3 covers 8 residues. The CDR3 nucleotides are TGCAGCGGGGGGGAGCAGTACTTC. It yields the protein CSGGEQYF.

This chain uses TRBV24-1 with TRBJ2-1, with 7 bases that match TRBD1. This CDR3 has 15 residues. Germline CDR1 is KGHDR and CDR2 is SFDVKD. J lost 6 bases, V lost 8 bases, and 12 bases had no gene match. The CDR3 nucleotides are TGTGCCACCACCAGGACAGGCGGTGGGGCCAATGAGCAGTTCTTC. Translated, it gives CATTRTGGGANEQFF.

V is TRBV7-9 and J is TRBJ2-2; the match to TRBD1 covers 8 bases. With V trimmed by 2 bases and J by 1 base, 3 bases remained unmatched. The CDR3 spans 16 residues. Germline loops: CDR1 SEHNR, CDR2 FQNEAQ (reference sequence). CDR3 DNA: TGTGCCAGCAGCTTAACCAGGGGGCAGAACACCGGGGAGCTGTTTTTT. Translating it yields CASSLTRGQNTGELFF.

The V call is TRBV5-6, the J call TRBJ1-1; 10 bases agree with TRBD1. Trimming cost V 3 bases and J 3 bases; bases outside gene matches: 2. CDR3 length equals 14 residues. Germline V gene lookup returns CDR1 SGHDT and CDR2 YYEEEE. The DNA of the CDR3 is TGTGCCAGCAGCTACGGGACAGGGGACACTGAAGCTTTCTTT. It specifies CASSYGTGDTEAFF.

The J gene is TRBJ2-5, the V gene TRBV15; 10 bases align to TRBD2. This CDR3 has 18 residues. Germline loops: CDR1 LNHNV, CDR2 YYDKDF (reference sequence). J was trimmed by 0 bases and V by 0 bases; bases with no gene match: 7. This CDR3 reads CATSRDHPSGSHQETQYF. Here the CDR3 DNA reads TGTGCCACCAGCAGAGATCATCCTAGCGGGAGTCACCAAGAGACCCAGTACTTC.

This clonotype was observed a few times. The rearrangement uses TRBV27 and TRBJ2-1; 12 nucleotides match TRBD2. CDR1 is MNHEY, CDR2 SMNVEV, per germline (reference sequence). Trimming at V came to 0 bases and at J to 4 bases, leaving 4 bases not matched to a gene. The CDR3 has 17 residues. The CDR3 region is CASSLSPLAGGYNEQFF. The CDR3 DNA reads as TGTGCCAGCAGTTTATCCCCTCTAGCGGGGGGGTACAATGAGCAGTTCTTC.

The gene calls are TRBV7-9 and TRBJ2-1; D ambiguous. Per the germline V gene, CDR1 is SEHNR and CDR2 is FQNEAQ (reference sequence). V shed 3 bases and J shed 5 bases, with 5 bases lying between them. The CDR3 spans 12 residues. DNA for the CDR3: TGTGCCAGCAGCTTCCGGAACAATGAGCAGTTCTTC. It yields the protein CASSFRNNEQFF.